This T cell receptor beta chain was sequenced for a study of blood T cell repertoires in COVID-19. Study in general: Donors in the United States, Italy and Spain gave samples during acute or convalescent COVID-19. Sources were T cells, B-cell-depleted T cells, or PBMCs; the material itself was cDNA or gDNA.

Trimming removed 3 bases from V and 1 base from J; junction bases left unmatched: 9. The CDR3 totals 16 residues. Germline V gives CDR1 LNHDA, CDR2 SQIVND (reference sequence). In the original workflow: From reference gene primer amplification, estimates of nucleated cell counts were derived. Produced via immunoSEQ multiplex PCR; TCRdb's table is partial and in-frame only. The DNA was the basis for D and trimming; V, J and clone size are from that table. The sample contains approximately 200,000 clones, around 86% of which appear only once. Sequenced: peripheral blood. The chain carries TRBV19 and TRBJ2-7; 7 nucleotides align to TRBD1. The clonotype comes from a man aged 45-65 years with acute or convalescent COVID-19. For the CDR3, the DNA is TGTGCCAGTAGTATCCCTACAGGGGCTAGATCCTACGAGCAGTACTTC. Its translation: CASSIPTGARSYEQYF.